This is a list of T cell receptor beta chains from one sample in a study of monozygotic twins with cystic fibrosis. Profiled with immunoSEQ multiplex PCR; TCRdb holds only in-frame clones, not every one. Altogether approximately 25,000 clones are present, roughly 90% being singletons, with the ten largest covering under 0.3%. Sequences were obtained from blood. The receptors originated from a girl aged 2-10 years with cystic fibrosis. Both conserved end residues are part of each CDR3. D genes are given only for firm matches. Clone size is not always given. Where it is, it says once, few, many or a class for expanded clones.

D gene: TRBD1
J gene: TRBJ1-2
V gene: TRBV5-1
clone size: .
CDR3 protein: CASSLWGQGADGYTF
CDR3 DNA: TGCGCCAGCAGCTTGTGGGGACAGGGGGCGGACGGCTACACCTTC

D gene: .
J gene: TRBJ1-2
V gene: TRBV6-1
clone size: .
CDR3 protein: CASTDSIRGRYGYTF
CDR3 DNA: TGTGCCAGCACCGACTCGATCAGGGGCCGGTATGGCTACACCTTC

D gene: .
J gene: TRBJ1-3
V gene: TRBV4-3
clone size: .
CDR3 protein: CASSQAPARHGNTIYF
CDR3 DNA: TGCGCCAGCAGCCAAGCCCCGGCCCGGCACGGAAACACCATATATTTT

D gene: .
J gene: TRBJ1-1
V gene: TRBV4-3
clone size: .
CDR3 protein: CASSQDLYTEAFF
CDR3 DNA: TGCGCCAGCAGCCAAGATCTGTACACTGAAGCTTTCTTT

D gene: .
J gene: TRBJ1-3
V gene: TRBV30
clone size: .
CDR3 protein: CAWSVEGNTIYF
CDR3 DNA: TGTGCCTGGAGTGTGGAGGGAAACACCATATATTTT

D gene: .
J gene: TRBJ2-3
V gene: TRBV5-5
clone size: .
CDR3 protein: CASSLGVTLSTDTQYF
CDR3 DNA: TGTGCCAGCAGCTTGGGGGTGACACTCTCCACAGATACGCAGTATTTT

D gene: TRBD1
J gene: TRBJ1-4
V gene: TRBV6-6
clone size: once
CDR3 protein: CASSLGQGNEKLFF
CDR3 DNA: TGTGCCAGCAGCCTCGGACAGGGTAATGAAAAACTGTTTTTT

D gene: .
J gene: TRBJ1-5
V gene: TRBV15
clone size: .
CDR3 protein: CATRDGFRRGGNQPQHF
CDR3 DNA: TGTGCCACCAGAGACGGGTTTCGAAGAGGGGGGAATCAGCCCCAGCATTTT

D gene: TRBD2
J gene: TRBJ2-7
V gene: TRBV5-6
clone size: .
CDR3 protein: CASSPREGYEQYF
CDR3 DNA: TGTGCCAGCAGCCCCCGGGAGGGCTACGAGCAGTACTTC

D gene: TRBD2
J gene: TRBJ2-2
V gene: TRBV5-1
clone size: .
CDR3 protein: CASSLRLAGASTGELFF
CDR3 DNA: TGCGCCAGCAGCTTAAGGCTAGCGGGGGCCTCCACCGGGGAGCTGTTTTTT

D gene: .
J gene: TRBJ1-2
V gene: TRBV13
clone size: .
CDR3 protein: CASSQKGVSNYGYTF
CDR3 DNA: TGTGCCAGCAGTCAAAAAGGGGTTTCCAACTATGGCTACACCTTC

D gene: .
J gene: TRBJ1-1
V gene: TRBV10-2
clone size: .
CDR3 protein: CASSEGASEAFF
CDR3 DNA: TGCGCCAGCAGTGAGGGGGCCTCTGAAGCTTTCTTT

D gene: TRBD2
J gene: TRBJ2-7
V gene: TRBV4-2
clone size: .
CDR3 protein: CASSQVGGVRGEQYF
CDR3 DNA: TGTGCCAGCAGCCAAGTGGGAGGGGTTAGAGGCGAGCAGTACTTC

D gene: TRBD1
J gene: TRBJ1-3
V gene: TRBV5-1
clone size: .
CDR3 protein: CASSLDRLSGNTIYF
CDR3 DNA: TGCGCCAGCAGCCTGGACAGGCTCTCTGGAAACACCATATATTTT

D gene: TRBD1
J gene: TRBJ2-7
V gene: TRBV27
clone size: .
CDR3 protein: CASSLRQGLSYEQYF
CDR3 DNA: TGTGCCAGCAGTCTCCGACAGGGGCTCTCCTACGAGCAGTACTTC

D gene: .
J gene: TRBJ2-2
V gene: TRBV7-8
clone size: .
CDR3 protein: CASSLGYGELFF
CDR3 DNA: TGTGCCAGCAGCTTAGGGTACGGGGAGCTGTTTTTT

D gene: .
J gene: TRBJ2-3
V gene: TRBV28
clone size: few
CDR3 protein: CASSFTDTQYF
CDR3 DNA: TGTGCCAGCAGTTTCACAGATACGCAGTATTTT

D gene: TRBD1
J gene: TRBJ2-5
V gene: TRBV7-2
clone size: .
CDR3 protein: CASRLTGVETQYF
CDR3 DNA: TGTGCCAGCAGACTGACAGGGGTAGAGACCCAGTACTTC

D gene: TRBD1
J gene: TRBJ1-5
V gene: TRBV7-9
clone size: few
CDR3 protein: CASSPSTGDGRQPQHF
CDR3 DNA: TGTGCCAGCAGCCCATCGACAGGGGATGGGAGACAGCCCCAGCATTTT

D gene: TRBD2
J gene: TRBJ2-1
V gene: TRBV4-3
clone size: once
CDR3 protein: CASSQVVVAGGFKDEQFF
CDR3 DNA: TGCGCCAGCAGCCAAGTCGTGGTAGCGGGGGGATTCAAGGATGAGCAGTTCTTC

D gene: TRBD1
J gene: TRBJ2-2
V gene: TRBV7-9
clone size: .
CDR3 protein: CASSRDRGKELFF
CDR3 DNA: TGTGCCAGCAGCAGGGACAGGGGAAAGGAGCTGTTTTTT

D gene: .
J gene: TRBJ1-1
V gene: TRBV13
clone size: .
CDR3 protein: CASSLGASMGYRNTEAFF
CDR3 DNA: TGTGCCAGCAGCTTAGGGGCCTCTATGGGTTACAGGAACACTGAAGCTTTCTTT

D gene: TRBD2
J gene: TRBJ2-7
V gene: TRBV6-5
clone size: .
CDR3 protein: CASSFQSQTSGGEQYF
CDR3 DNA: TGTGCCAGCAGTTTTCAATCCCAGACTAGCGGGGGCGAGCAGTACTTC

D gene: .
J gene: TRBJ1-1
V gene: TRBV11-2
clone size: .
CDR3 protein: CASSLGLEVIAFF
CDR3 DNA: TGTGCCAGCAGCTTGGGCTTGGAAGTAATAGCTTTCTTT

D gene: .
J gene: TRBJ1-3
V gene: TRBV25-1
clone size: once
CDR3 protein: CASSEARSGNTIYF
CDR3 DNA: TGTGCCAGCAGTGAGGCTCGCTCTGGAAACACCATATATTTT

D gene: .
J gene: TRBJ1-1
V gene: TRBV4-3
clone size: .
CDR3 protein: CASSQDARGTEAFF
CDR3 DNA: TGCGCCAGCAGCCAAGATGCGAGGGGGACTGAAGCTTTCTTT

D gene: .
J gene: TRBJ1-2
V gene: TRBV7-9
clone size: once
CDR3 protein: CASSLSGVLHYGYTF
CDR3 DNA: TGTGCCAGCAGCTTGTCGGGGGTGTTACACTATGGCTACACCTTC